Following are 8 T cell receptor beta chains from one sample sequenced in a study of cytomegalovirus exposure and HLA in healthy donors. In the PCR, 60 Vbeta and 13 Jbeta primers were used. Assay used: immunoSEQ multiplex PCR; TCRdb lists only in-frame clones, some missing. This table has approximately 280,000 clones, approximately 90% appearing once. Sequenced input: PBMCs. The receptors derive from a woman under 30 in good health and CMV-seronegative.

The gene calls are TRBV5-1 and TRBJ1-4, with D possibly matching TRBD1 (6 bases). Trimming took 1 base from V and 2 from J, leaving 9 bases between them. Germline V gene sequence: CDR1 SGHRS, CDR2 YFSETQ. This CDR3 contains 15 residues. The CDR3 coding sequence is TGCGCCAGCAGCTTGCCTCAGGGGACTAATGAAAAACTGTTTTTT. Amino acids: CASSLPQGTNEKLFF. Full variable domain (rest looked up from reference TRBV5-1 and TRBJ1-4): KAGVTQTPRYLIKTRGQQVTLSCSPISGHRSVSWYQQTPGQGLQFLFEYFSETQRNKGNFPGRFSGRQFSNSRSEMNVSTLELGDSALYLCASSLPQGTNEKLFFGSGTQLSVL.

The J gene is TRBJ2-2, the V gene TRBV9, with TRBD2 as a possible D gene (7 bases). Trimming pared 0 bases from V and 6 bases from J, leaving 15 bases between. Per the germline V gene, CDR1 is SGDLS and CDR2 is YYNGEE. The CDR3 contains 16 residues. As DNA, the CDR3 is TGTGCCAGCAGCGTAGGTCGGGGGGCCGGATCCGGGGAGCTGTTTTTT. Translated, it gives CASSVGRGAGSGELFF.

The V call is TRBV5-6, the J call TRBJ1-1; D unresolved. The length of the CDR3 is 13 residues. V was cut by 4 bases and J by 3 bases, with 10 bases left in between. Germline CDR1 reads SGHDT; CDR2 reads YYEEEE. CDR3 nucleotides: TGTGCCAGCAGCCCTGGAGGGTACACTGAAGCTTTCTTT. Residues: CASSPGGYTEAFF.

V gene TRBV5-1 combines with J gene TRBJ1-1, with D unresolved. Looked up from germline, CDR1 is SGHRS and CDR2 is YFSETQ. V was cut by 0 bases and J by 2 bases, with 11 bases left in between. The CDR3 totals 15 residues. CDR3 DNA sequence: TGCGCCAGCAGCTTGGGTGCTCCGGGTAACACTGAAGCTTTCTTT. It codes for CASSLGAPGNTEAFF.

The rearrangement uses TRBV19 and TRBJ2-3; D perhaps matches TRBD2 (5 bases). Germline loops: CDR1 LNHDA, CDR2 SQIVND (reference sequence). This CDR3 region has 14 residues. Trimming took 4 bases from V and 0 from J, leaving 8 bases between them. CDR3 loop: CASSRETSTDTQYF. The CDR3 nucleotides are TGTGCCAGTAGTAGGGAGACTAGCACAGATACGCAGTATTTT.

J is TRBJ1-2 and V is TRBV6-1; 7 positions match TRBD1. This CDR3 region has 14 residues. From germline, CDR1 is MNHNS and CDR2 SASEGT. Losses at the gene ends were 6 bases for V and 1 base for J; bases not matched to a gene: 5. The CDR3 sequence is CASSYGTDNYGYTF. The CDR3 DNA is TGTGCCAGCAGCTACGGGACAGATAACTATGGCTACACCTTC.

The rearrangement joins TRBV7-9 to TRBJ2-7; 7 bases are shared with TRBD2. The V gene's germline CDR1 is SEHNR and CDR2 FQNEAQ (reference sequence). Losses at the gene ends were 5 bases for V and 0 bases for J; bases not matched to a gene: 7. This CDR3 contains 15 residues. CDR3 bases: TGTGCCAGCAGCCCCCCGTCTAGCGGCTCCTACGAGCAGTACTTC. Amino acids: CASSPPSSGSYEQYF. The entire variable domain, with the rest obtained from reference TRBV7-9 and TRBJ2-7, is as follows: DTGVSQNPRHKITKRGQNVTFRCDPISEHNRLYWYRQTLGQGPEFLTYFQNEAQLEKSRLLSDRFSAERPKGSFSTLEIQRTEQGDSAMYLCASSPPSSGSYEQYFGPGTRLTVT.

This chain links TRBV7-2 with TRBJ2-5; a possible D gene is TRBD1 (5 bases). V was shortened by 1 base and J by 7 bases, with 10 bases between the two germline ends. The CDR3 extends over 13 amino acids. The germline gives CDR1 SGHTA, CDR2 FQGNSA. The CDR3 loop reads CASSLGNQGTQYF. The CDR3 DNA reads TGTGCCAGCAGCTTAGGCAACCAGGGGACCCAGTACTTC.